This T cell receptor beta chain was sequenced during a study of blood T cell repertoires in COVID-19. Turning to the study itself: From T cells, B-cell-depleted T cells, or PBMCs came the material, which was cDNA or gDNA.

In the authors' methods: Estimation of nucleated cell counts was performed using reference gene primer amplification. Data came from immunoSEQ multiplex PCR; TCRdb stores just in-frame clones and leaves some out. The V and J calls and clone size come from that table; D and trimming were worked out from the DNA. Of under 200,000 clones in the sample, approximately 82% are singletons; the top ten hold under 6.5%. Trimming shortened V by 1 base and J by 3 bases, and 7 bases separated the two germline ends. The germline CDR1 and CDR2 sequences are SGHRS and YFSETQ. CDR3 length: 13 residues. The source material was PBMCs or T cells enriched from blood (not recorded which). The chain employs TRBV5-1 and TRBJ1-2; D gene ambiguous. The clonotype originates from a woman aged 60-70 years with acute COVID-19. DNA of the CDR3: TGCGCCAGCAGCTTGACCCAGGACTATGGCTACACCTTC. It translates to CASSLTQDYGYTF.